These 27 T cell receptor beta chains were sequenced from one sample in a study of persistence of HIV-infected CD4 T cells. The libraries were made with immunoSEQ version 4 in survey mode. The data were produced by immunoSEQ multiplex PCR, yet TCRdb's version contains in-frame clones alone and is incomplete. In the table there are about 28,000 clones, around 80% of which are singletons. Cells were stimulated with CMV-infected fibroblast lysates at 10 ug/mL. Memory cells lacking CD40L and CD69 with high CD45RO were sorted. The antigens of these receptors remain unknown. Material: CD4+ T cells sorted from PBMCs after roughly 19-hour stimulation, obtained from a patient who received antiretroviral therapy. These receptors were obtained from an adult man with HIV who was CMV-seropositive.

The rearrangement uses TRBV24-1 and TRBJ2-1, with D perhaps assigned TRBD1 or TRBD2 (5 bases each). Trimming pared 3 bases from V and 6 bases from J, leaving 17 bases between. The CDR3 runs to 16 residues. CDR1 KGHDR and CDR2 SFDVKD come from the germline V gene. The CDR3 DNA follows: TGTGCCACCAGTGATCTAACCGGGACGGACCTCAATGAGCAGTTCTTC. Amino acids: CATSDLTGTDLNEQFF.

This clone showed up just once. V is TRBV5-1 and J is TRBJ1-1; 8 bases line up with TRBD1. The germline gives CDR1 SGHRS, CDR2 YFSETQ. The CDR3 totals 15 residues. V gave up 2 bases and J gave up 2 bases; unmatched junction bases: 5. CDR3 region: CASSFPSGGNTEAFF. CDR3 sequence (DNA): TGCGCCAGCAGCTTCCCCTCAGGGGGCAACACTGAAGCTTTCTTT.

The chain recombines TRBV5-8 with TRBJ1-6; possible D gene TRBD1, 5 bases. The CDR3 runs 17 residues. CDR1 is SGHTS, CDR2 YDEGEE, per germline. Trimming pared 0 bases from V and 6 bases from J, leaving 16 bases between. The CDR3 loop is CASSLGMGRVINSPLHF. In DNA form, the CDR3 reads TGTGCCAGCAGCTTGGGTATGGGGCGCGTAATTAATTCACCCCTCCACTTT. Filled out from reference TRBV5-8 and TRBJ1-6, the complete variable domain reads EAGVTQSPTHLIKTRGQQATLRCSPISGHTSVYWYQQALGLGLQFLLWYDEGEERNRGNFPPRFSGRQFPNYSSELNVNALELEDSALYLCASSLGMGRVINSPLHFGNGTRLTVT.

This chain joins TRBV7-9 and TRBJ2-7; 11 nucleotides line up with TRBD1. V trimming: 4 bases; J trimming: 6 bases; junction bases outside the gene matches: 11. Germline CDR1 is SEHNR and CDR2 is FQNEAQ (reference sequence). The CDR3 loop spans 16 amino acids. CDR3 protein: CASSSAYSGTGGEQYF. The CDR3 bases are TGTGCCAGCAGCTCGGCTTATTCTGGGACAGGGGGCGAGCAGTACTTC.

This rearrangement joins TRBV6-5 to TRBJ2-7, with TRBD1 matching 7 bases. V was clipped by 4 bases and J by 1 base; unmatched bases: 4. The CDR3 has 14 residues. Germline CDR1 is MNHEY and CDR2 is SVGAGI. CDR3 residues: CASSFSQGSYEQYF. DNA of the CDR3: TGTGCCAGCAGTTTCTCACAGGGGTCCTACGAGCAGTACTTC.

This clone appeared a single time. This sequence joins TRBV7-9 and TRBJ2-1; 8 nucleotides line up with TRBD1. CDR1 SEHNR and CDR2 FQNEAQ come from the germline V gene (reference sequence). With V trimmed by 5 bases and J by 1 base, 7 bases remained unmatched. The CDR3 sequence is 16 residues long. The CDR3 DNA reads as TGTGCCAGCAGCCGTTGGGGGACAGGTTCCTACAATGAGCAGTTCTTC. Translation gives CASSRWGTGSYNEQFF.

V gene TRBV29-1 combines with J gene TRBJ1-3; TRBD1 might be the D (6 bases). CDR3 length: 13 residues. The germline V gene encodes CDR1 SQVTM and CDR2 ANQGSEA. V was clipped by 7 bases and J by 5 bases, with 15 bases between them. This CDR3 reads CSAKQGGRNTIYF. The CDR3 bases are TGCAGCGCTAAACAGGGTGGGAGAAACACCATATATTTT. Using reference TRBV29-1 and TRBJ1-3 for the parts outside the CDR3, the full variable domain is SAVISQKPSRDICQRGTSLTIQCQVDSQVTMMFWYRQQPGQSLTLIATANQGSEATYESGFVIDKFPISRPNLTFSTLTVSNMSPEDSSIYLCSAKQGGRNTIYFGEGSWLTVV.

V usage is TRBV2 and J usage is TRBJ2-7, with D possibly being TRBD1 (5 bases). CDR3 length equals 12 residues. Trimming removed 2 bases at V and 3 bases at J, with 5 bases between. Germline CDR1 SNHLY, CDR2 FYNNEI. The CDR3 DNA sequence: TGTGCCAGCAGTGAAAGGGGCTACGAGCAGTACTTC. This codes for CASSERGYEQYF.

This chain uses TRBV6-5 with TRBJ1-2, with D unresolved. The CDR3 has 14 amino acids. V was pared by 7 bases and J by 2 bases, with 14 bases between. Germline V gene lookup returns CDR1 MNHEY and CDR2 SVGAGI. In DNA, the CDR3 is TGTGCCAGCAAGATTATGGGCCTGAACTATGGCTACACCTTC. Encoded protein: CASKIMGLNYGYTF.

This clone was seen once. This sequence joins TRBV15 and TRBJ1-3; 8 bases fit TRBD1. Germline V gene data show CDR1 as LNHNV and CDR2 as YYDKDF (reference sequence). CDR3 length equals 13 residues. J gave up 2 bases and V 7 bases, and 1 base lay outside the gene matches. CDR3 residues: CATTTGAGNTIYF. The DNA for the CDR3 is TGTGCCACCACGACAGGGGCTGGAAACACCATATATTTT.

Comment on this clone: The junction does not match germline at one end; this may be a read error. V usage is TRBV5-3 and J usage is TRBJ1-4, with 8 bases matching TRBD1. TRBV5-3 is an ORF; its function is uncertain. The CDR3 is made up of 14 amino acids. CDR3 sequence (DNA): TGTGCCAGAACCTGCAGGGGGCTATTGCGAAAAACTGTTTTT. It yields the protein CARTCRGLLRKTVF.

This sequence joins TRBV30 and TRBJ1-2, with TRBD1 identical over 9 bases. The CDR3 extends over 17 amino acids. V shed 3 bases and J 0 bases; nucleotides not matched to a gene: 11. CDR1 is GTSNPN and CDR2 is SVGIG in the germline V gene (reference sequence). For the CDR3, the DNA is TGTGCCTGGAGAAAACCGGGACAGGGAAGTGCTAACTATGGCTACACCTTC. It codes for CAWRKPGQGSANYGYTF. The complete variable domain, with remaining parts taken from reference TRBV30 and TRBJ1-2, reads SQTIHQWPATLVQPVGSPLSLECTVEGTSNPNLYWYRQAAGRGLQLLFYSVGIGQISSEVPQNLSASRPQDRQFILSSKKLLLSDSGFYLCAWRKPGQGSANYGYTFGSGTRLTVV.

The gene calls are TRBV28 and TRBJ2-7; 8 positions match TRBD1. V shed 6 bases, J shed 6 bases, and the junction held 4 bases outside the gene matches. The CDR3 has 12 amino acids. Germline CDR1 MDHEN, CDR2 SYDVKM. The CDR3 coding sequence is TGTGCCAGCAGGCCGACAGGGGTCGAGCAGTACTTC. Translated, it gives CASRPTGVEQYF.

V usage is TRBV5-1 and J usage is TRBJ2-1; TRBD1 or TRBD2 may be the D gene (5 bases each). The CDR3 contains 14 residues. The germline V gene encodes CDR1 SGHRS and CDR2 YFSETQ. Trimming pared 4 bases from V and 0 bases from J, leaving 8 bases between. The CDR3 here is CASSPGSSYNEQFF. The CDR3 coding sequence is TGCGCCAGCAGCCCAGGGAGCTCCTACAATGAGCAGTTCTTC.

This chain links TRBV14 with TRBJ1-1; no reliable D call. The germline gives CDR1 SGHDN, CDR2 FVKESK. V lost 5 bases and J lost 3, with 13 bases in between. The CDR3 contains 14 residues. The CDR3 region is CASSENVGHTEAFF. The CDR3 bases are TGTGCCAGCAGCGAGAATGTGGGTCACACTGAAGCTTTCTTT.

This sequence joins TRBV5-1 and TRBJ2-2, with TRBD1 matching over 12 bases. Germline CDR1 is SGHRS and CDR2 is YFSETQ. Trimming at V came to 2 bases and at J to 6 bases, leaving 2 bases not matched to a gene. The length of the CDR3 is 15 residues. The CDR3 DNA is TGCGCCAGCAGCTTCGGGACAGGGGGCGCCGGGGAGCTGTTTTTT. Protein sequence: CASSFGTGGAGELFF.

J is TRBJ2-7 and V is TRBV6-5, with 13 bases lining up with TRBD2. Germline loops: CDR1 MNHEY, CDR2 SVGAGI. This CDR3 comprises 15 residues. The V and J ends lost 9 bases and 1 base, in that order; junction bases with no gene match: 6. In DNA, the CDR3 is TGTGCCAGTACTAGCGGGGGGGGTAATTCCTACGAGCAGTACTTC. This sequence encodes CASTSGGGNSYEQYF.

The V gene is TRBV4-1, the J gene TRBJ1-5, with 7 bases lining up with TRBD1. This CDR3 contains 18 residues. Germline CDR1 and CDR2: MGHRA and YSYEKL. After removal of 0 bases from V and 0 bases from J, the junction contained 8 bases not matched to a gene. CDR3 sequence: CASSQEKRGQYSNQPQHF. The CDR3 DNA reads as TGCGCCAGCAGCCAAGAAAAGAGGGGGCAGTATAGCAATCAGCCCCAGCATTTT.

This chain connects TRBV3-1 (or the pseudogene TRBV3-2) to TRBJ2-7, with a tentative D call TRBD2 (6 bases). The germline CDR1 and CDR2 sequences are LGHDT and YNNKEL (reference sequence). This CDR3 is built from 12 residues. Trimming left V 4 bases short and J 8 bases short, with 12 bases between. The CDR3 region has the DNA TGTGCCAGCAGCCCGGGGGTGGGGCAGCAGTACTTC. It codes for CASSPGVGQQYF.

The chain carries TRBV11-2 and TRBJ2-7; D is perhaps TRBD1 (6 bases). Trimming removed 5 bases from V and 7 bases from J, with 12 bases in between. The CDR3 is 12 amino acids. Germline V CDR1 and CDR2: SGHAT, FQNNGV. The DNA for the CDR3 is TGTGCCAGCAGCCGGACAGTATCGGAGCAGTACTTC. Residues: CASSRTVSEQYF.

This sequence joins TRBV19 and TRBJ1-5; 9 nucleotides agree with TRBD1. Looked up from germline, CDR1 is LNHDA and CDR2 is SQIVND (reference sequence). J gave up 9 bases and V 5 bases, and 8 bases lay outside the gene matches. The CDR3 is 14 amino acids. The CDR3 loop is CASSSGGQGLPQHF. The CDR3 DNA reads as TGTGCCAGTAGTTCAGGGGGACAGGGTCTGCCCCAGCATTTT.

The CDR3 DNA reads TGTGCCAGCTCTTCCGGGACATATAATTCACCCCTCCACTTT. This gives the protein CASSSGTYNSPLHF. V is TRBV18 and J is TRBJ1-6, with a weak D call TRBD1 (6 bases). This CDR3 spans 14 amino acids. Per the germline V gene, CDR1 is KGHSH and CDR2 is LQKENI. V gave up 6 bases and J gave up 4 bases, with 10 bases separating them. Drawing the rest from reference TRBV18 and TRBJ1-6, the complete variable domain is NAGVMQNPRHLVRRRGQEARLRCSPMKGHSHVYWYRQLPEEGLKFMVYLQKENIIDESGMPKERFSAEFPKEGPSILRIQQVVRGDSAAYFCASSSGTYNSPLHFGNGTRLTVT.

The chain carries TRBV7-3 and TRBJ2-7; maybe TRBD1 (6 bases). CDR3 length: 16 amino acids. Trimming left V 5 bases short and J 3 bases short, with 20 bases between. CDR1 SGHTA and CDR2 FQGTGA come from the germline V gene. CDR3 in DNA: TGTGCCAGCAGCCCCCTAAAAAGGGACACTAGCTACGAGCAGTACTTC. Its protein is CASSPLKRDTSYEQYF.

In this sample, this clone turned up a few times. J is TRBJ1-1 and V is TRBV7-2, with 7 positions matching TRBD1. This CDR3 has 13 amino acids. V lost 4 bases to trimming and J lost 4 bases; unmatched junction nucleotides: 3. Germline loops: CDR1 SGHTA, CDR2 FQGNSA. CDR3 bases: TGTGCCAGCAGCTGGACAGGTTCCACTGAAGCTTTCTTT. It yields the protein CASSWTGSTEAFF.

CDR3 sequence (DNA): TGTGCCAGTAGAGGACAGGGGCTGGTAGATACGCAGTATTTT. This gives the protein CASRGQGLVDTQYF. The V call is TRBV19, the J call TRBJ2-3; 9 positions match TRBD1. Germline values: CDR1 LNHDA, CDR2 SQIVND (reference sequence). CDR3 length: 14 residues. V was pared by 6 bases and J by 5 bases, with 6 bases of the junction left unmatched. The entire variable domain, with the rest obtained from reference TRBV19 and TRBJ2-3, is as follows: DGGITQSPKYLFRKEGQNVTLSCEQNLNHDAMYWYRQDPGQGLRLIYYSQIVNDFQKGDIAEGYSVSREKKESFPLTVTSAQKNPTAFYLCASRGQGLVDTQYFGPGTRLTVL.

V is TRBV10-3 and J is TRBJ2-7, with 9 bases aligning to TRBD1. CDR1 and CDR2 (germline): ENHRY, SYGVKD. Trimming cost V 6 bases and J 3 bases; bases outside gene matches: 3. CDR3 length: 13 amino acids. The chain's CDR3 is CAIRKDRGYEQYF. As DNA, the CDR3 is TGTGCCATCAGGAAGGACAGGGGCTACGAGCAGTACTTC.

This chain uses TRBV5-1 with TRBJ2-3, with D perhaps matching TRBD2 (5 bases). V was cut by 0 bases and J by 0 bases, with 8 bases left in between. Germline CDR1 reads SGHRS; CDR2 reads YFSETQ. This CDR3 is 15 amino acids long. For the CDR3, the DNA is TGCGCCAGCAGCTTGGCCGGGGTTAGCACAGATACGCAGTATTTT. The encoded protein is CASSLAGVSTDTQYF.